The next 23 T cell receptor beta chains were all read from a single sample in a study of OX40 agonist ivuxolimab in advanced cancers. The repertoire was sequenced with immunoSEQ multiplex PCR; TCRdb's copy has only in-frame clones and lacks some. The table includes 65,000 to 80,000 clones, nearly 95% detected once. The sequences come from CD4+ or CD8+ T cells sorted from blood, collected in a trial of the OX40 agonist ivuxolimab. The receptors were gathered from an adult with an advanced solid tumor such as melanoma, head and neck, liver or kidney cancer.

V and J are TRBV5-1 and TRBJ1-2, with 9 bases that match TRBD1. The germline V gene encodes CDR1 SGHRS and CDR2 YFSETQ. V trimming: 5 bases; J trimming: 1 base; junction bases outside the gene matches: 6. This CDR3 has 15 residues. The CDR3 spells CASSITGGRNYGYTF. The DNA of the CDR3 is TGCGCCAGCAGTATTACAGGGGGCCGTAACTATGGCTACACCTTC.

This clone was observed once. The V and J genes are TRBV7-6 and TRBJ2-3, with no clear D. Germline V gene data show CDR1 as SGHVS and CDR2 as FNYEAQ. V lost 1 base to trimming and J lost 1 base, with 0 bases between them. The length of the CDR3 is 12 residues. The CDR3 DNA sequence: TGTGCCAGCAGCTTAGGCACAGATACGCAGTATTTT. Its protein is CASSLGTDTQYF. Using reference TRBV7-6 and TRBJ2-3 for the parts outside the CDR3, the full variable domain is GAGVSQSPRYKVTKRGQDVALRCDPISGHVSLYWYRQALGQGPEFLTYFNYEAQQDKSGLPNDRFSAERPEGSISTLTIQRTEQRDSAMYRCASSLGTDTQYFGPGTRLTVL.

This rearrangement joins TRBV6-1 to TRBJ2-1; maybe TRBD2 (6 bases). The CDR3 loop spans 11 amino acids. The germline V and J ends were trimmed by 6 bases and 9 bases, with 9 bases remaining between them. CDR1 and CDR2 (germline): MNHNS, SASEGT. The CDR3 region is CASRLSGEQFF. The CDR3 DNA is TGTGCCAGCAGACTTAGCGGTGAGCAGTTCTTC.

This clone appeared once. This chain links TRBV9 with TRBJ1-2, with TRBD1 identical over 10 bases. V dropped 2 bases and J dropped 4; count of bases not matched to a gene: 5. This CDR3 comprises 15 residues. The germline V gene has CDR1 SGDLS and CDR2 YYNGEE. DNA for the CDR3: TGTGCCAGCAGCGTTCCTAGGACAGGGGGCTATGGCTACACCTTC. This codes for CASSVPRTGGYGYTF.

The chain combines TRBV4-3 with TRBJ2-1; TRBD2 matches 11 bases. Germline trimming cut 4 bases from V and 6 bases from J; bases unmatched to any gene: 11. Germline V gene data show CDR1 as LGHNA and CDR2 as YSLEER. CDR3 length: 17 residues. This CDR3 is CASSLQSSGGALNEQFF. The CDR3 coding sequence is TGCGCCAGCAGCCTTCAGAGTAGCGGGGGGGCCCTCAATGAGCAGTTCTTC.

This chain uses TRBV2 with TRBJ1-4; 7 bases agree with TRBD1. The CDR3 is 17 residues long. J was trimmed by 4 bases and V by 1 base; bases with no gene match: 9. From germline, CDR1 is SNHLY and CDR2 FYNNEI. The CDR3 DNA is TGTGCCAGCAGTGAAGTCAGGGGGGGCCCAGATAATGAAAAACTGTTTTTT. The encoded protein is CASSEVRGGPDNEKLFF.

The chain joins TRBV27 to TRBJ2-7, with a weak D call TRBD2 (6 bases). V lost 5 bases and J 3 bases, leaving 17 bases between the germline ends. CDR3 length equals 15 residues. Germline V CDR1 and CDR2: MNHEY, SMNVEV (reference sequence). The CDR3 DNA reads TGTGCCAGCAGTCCCTCCGGGAGAGATTACTACGAGCAGTACTTC. Translating it yields CASSPSGRDYYEQYF.

V is TRBV18 and J is TRBJ2-7; D unresolved. V was shortened by 5 bases and J by 3 bases, with 11 bases between the two germline ends. CDR1 is KGHSH, CDR2 LQKENI, per germline. This CDR3 spans 13 amino acids. The CDR3 region is CASSSPDHYEQYF. The CDR3 DNA is TGTGCCAGCTCATCCCCGGACCACTACGAGCAGTACTTC.

The CDR3: CASSLAYGYEQYF. In DNA, the CDR3 is TGCGCCAGCAGTCTAGCCTACGGCTACGAGCAGTACTTC. The gene calls are TRBV23-1 and TRBJ2-7, with D uncertain. TRBV23-1 is classed as an ORF, of uncertain function. Trimming took off 4 bases at V and 3 bases at J, with 10 bases between the two ends. CDR3 size: 13 residues.

Only one count was recorded for this clone. The CDR3 sequence is CASSSVVSYEQYF. The CDR3, as DNA: TGTGCCAGCAGCTCTGTTGTTTCCTACGAGCAGTACTTC. The gene calls are TRBV5-8 and TRBJ2-7; D gene unclear. Between the trimmed V and J ends, which lost 3 bases and 1 base, there was a span of 8 bases. Germline loops: CDR1 SGHTS, CDR2 YDEGEE. The length of the CDR3 is 13 residues.

The genes are TRBV4-1 and TRBJ1-1; the D gene is possibly TRBD1 (5 bases). CDR3 length: 15 residues. The V end was cut by 2 bases, the J end by 7 bases, with 17 bases between. Per the germline V gene, CDR1 is MGHRA and CDR2 is YSYEKL. DNA of the CDR3: TGCGCCAGCAGCCAACCCCACGCGACAGCGGATGAAGCTTTCTTT. It codes for CASSQPHATADEAFF.

Here the CDR3 DNA reads TGTGCCAGCAGCGTAGACCCGGGACAGGGAATAATTAGCTCCTACAATGAGCAGTTCTTC. This translates into CASSVDPGQGIISSYNEQFF. The chain joins TRBV9 to TRBJ2-1; 9 bases align to TRBD1. V was clipped by 0 bases and J by 0 bases; unmatched bases: 13. CDR3 length: 20 amino acids. CDR1 is SGDLS, CDR2 YYNGEE, per germline.

This chain links TRBV5-1 with TRBJ2-2; TRBD1 agrees at 7 bases. Trimming cost V 0 bases and J 4 bases; bases outside gene matches: 6. Per the germline V gene, CDR1 is SGHRS and CDR2 is YFSETQ. The CDR3 extends over 16 amino acids. This CDR3 is CASSLAGGAGTGELFF. In DNA, the CDR3 is TGCGCCAGCAGCTTGGCAGGGGGTGCTGGCACCGGGGAGCTGTTTTTT. Together with reference TRBV5-1 and TRBJ2-2, the CDR3 gives the full variable domain: KAGVTQTPRYLIKTRGQQVTLSCSPISGHRSVSWYQQTPGQGLQFLFEYFSETQRNKGNFPGRFSGRQFSNSRSEMNVSTLELGDSALYLCASSLAGGAGTGELFFGEGSRLTVL.

The rearrangement uses TRBV27 and TRBJ1-1, with a tentative D call TRBD1 (5 bases). The CDR3 covers 14 residues. Germline-derived CDR1 and CDR2 are MNHEY and SMNVEV (reference sequence). The V end was cut by 0 bases, the J end by 4 bases, with 9 bases between. The CDR3 reads CASSLSGTGTEAFF. The CDR3 DNA follows: TGTGCCAGCAGTTTATCAGGGACGGGCACTGAAGCTTTCTTT.

The chain uses TRBV27 and TRBJ2-1; TRBD2 matches 7 bases. The V segment lost 2 bases and the J segment 14 bases; nucleotides outside the gene matches: 3. This CDR3 comprises 11 residues. Germline V gene data show CDR1 as MNHEY and CDR2 as SMNVEV (reference sequence). The CDR3, as DNA: TGTGCCAGCAGTTTACGGGGGGAAGAGTTCTTC. Translating gives CASSLRGEEFF.

The CDR3 DNA sequence: TGCAGCGTTGTTCTTTACACTGAAGCTTTCTTT. Translated: CSVVLYTEAFF. The rearrangement joins TRBV29-1 to TRBJ1-1, with D unresolved. Trimming left V 4 bases short and J 3 bases short, with 6 bases between. The V gene's germline CDR1 is SQVTM and CDR2 ANQGSEA. The CDR3 is 11 amino acids.

This clone was counted a single time. The gene calls are TRBV27 and TRBJ2-7, with TRBD2 matching 14 bases. V lost 5 bases to trimming and J lost 7 bases; unmatched junction nucleotides: 7. The CDR3 runs 15 residues. The germline V gene has CDR1 MNHEY and CDR2 SMNVEV (reference sequence). Here the CDR3 reads CASSLGTSGSREQYF. In DNA form, the CDR3 reads TGTGCCAGCAGTCTAGGGACTAGCGGGAGTCGAGAGCAGTACTTC.

The gene calls are TRBV27 and TRBJ1-5; D is perhaps TRBD1 (5 bases). Per the germline V gene, CDR1 is MNHEY and CDR2 is SMNVEV (reference sequence). Trimming pared 6 bases from V and 2 bases from J, leaving 14 bases between. The CDR3 is 15 amino acids. CDR3 residues: CASRITWDGNQPQHF. The CDR3 bases are TGTGCCAGCAGGATAACATGGGACGGCAATCAGCCCCAGCATTTT.

V gene TRBV2 combines with J gene TRBJ1-1; the match to TRBD1 covers 8 bases. The CDR3 extends over 19 amino acids. The germline V gene encodes CDR1 SNHLY and CDR2 FYNNEI. V shed 0 bases and J 1 base; nucleotides not matched to a gene: 13. The CDR3 DNA follows: TGTGCCAGCAGTGAAGCCTCCCGCGGGACAGGCGACAGGAACACTGAAGCTTTCTTT. Translation gives CASSEASRGTGDRNTEAFF.

As to this clone: Other DNA variants within this sample encode the same CDR3. The V call is TRBV18, the J call TRBJ1-2; 10 bases map to TRBD1. V dropped 0 bases and J dropped 5; count of bases not matched to a gene: 0. Germline CDR1 is KGHSH and CDR2 is LQKENI. The CDR3 spans 14 residues. The CDR3 here is CASSPPGQGYGYTF. DNA for the CDR3: TGTGCCAGCTCACCACCGGGACAGGGGTATGGCTACACCTTC.

This chain uses TRBV10-3 with TRBJ1-1, with D possibly being TRBD1 (5 bases). CDR1 is ENHRY, CDR2 SYGVKD, per germline. CDR3 length equals 15 residues. With 0 bases removed from V and 6 bases from J, the gap between germline ends came to 14 bases. The CDR3 region is CAISESRDGRAEAFF. The CDR3 nucleotides are TGTGCCATCAGTGAGTCACGGGACGGCCGCGCTGAAGCTTTCTTT.

The chain carries TRBV10-1 and TRBJ2-2; TRBD2 might be the D (5 bases). Germline loops: CDR1 WNHNN, CDR2 SYGVQD (reference sequence). V was pared by 0 bases and J by 4 bases, with 15 bases between. This CDR3 has 17 residues. CDR3 protein: CASSESPLASTTGELFF. For the CDR3, the DNA is TGCGCCAGCAGTGAGTCTCCTCTGGCTAGCACCACCGGGGAGCTGTTTTTT.

The chain recombines TRBV6-1 with TRBJ1-5, with a weak D call TRBD1 (6 bases). V shed 7 bases and J shed 5 bases, with 15 bases lying between them. The CDR3 is 14 amino acids. In germline, CDR1 is MNHNS, CDR2 SASEGT. Here the CDR3 reads CASNLLGGDQPQHF. As DNA, the CDR3 is TGTGCCAGCAACCTTTTAGGGGGGGATCAGCCCCAGCATTTT.